Listed below are T cell receptor beta chains from one sample, sequenced in a study of CD8+ T cells in alopecia areata. The protocol was immunoSEQ multiplex PCR, while the TCRdb copy is restricted to in-frame clones and leaves out a portion. The table includes some 100,000 clones, roughly 69% detected once. The sequenced sample was CD4+ T cells sorted from blood. The receptors were sampled from a human donor in good health. Each CDR3 is given with its conserved first and last residue. The D gene is left open where the match is weak. Only some rows state a clone size, as once, few, many or a class for expanded clones.

V gene,clone size,CDR3 length,J gene,D gene,CDR3 protein,CDR3 DNA
TRBV30,NA,14,TRBJ1-1,TRBD1,CAWSVNRGATEAFF,TGTGCCTGGAGTGTGAACAGGGGAGCCACTGAAGCTTTCTTT
TRBV30,few,13,TRBJ1-2,NA,CAWSARGGSGYTF,TGTGCCTGGAGTGCCCGGGGGGGGAGCGGCTACACCTTC
TRBV9,NA,13,TRBJ2-5,NA,CASSPGTPWTQYF,TGTGCCAGCAGCCCAGGGACTCCGTGGACCCAGTACTTC
TRBV7-2,NA,13,TRBJ1-1,NA,CASTAGAGHEAFF,TGTGCCAGCACTGCCGGGGCAGGTCATGAAGCTTTCTTT
TRBV5-6,NA,17,TRBJ1-6,NA,CASSPGGLSSYNSPLHF,TGTGCCAGCAGCCCCGGTGGGCTGAGCTCCTATAATTCACCCCTCCACTTT
TRBV29-1,NA,13,TRBJ1-1,NA,CSVAGTMNTEAFF,TGCAGCGTTGCTGGGACAATGAACACTGAAGCTTTCTTT
TRBV5-1,once,16,TRBJ2-1,NA,CASSLAGDFSYNEQFF,TGCGCCAGCAGCTTGGCGGGGGACTTCTCCTACAATGAGCAGTTCTTC
TRBV30,NA,12,TRBJ2-7,NA,CAWSQGQRGQYF,TGTGCCTGGAGCCAAGGGCAGCGAGGGCAGTACTTC
TRBV5-6,few,17,TRBJ2-5,TRBD1,CASSFQRTGTYQETQYF,TGTGCCAGCAGCTTTCAGAGGACAGGGACCTACCAAGAGACCCAGTACTTC
TRBV15,NA,19,TRBJ2-6,TRBD1,CATSRDSTGNYAGANVLTF,TGTGCCACCAGCAGAGATTCGACAGGGAATTATGCTGGGGCCAACGTCCTGACTTTC
TRBV6-5,NA,14,TRBJ2-7,NA,CASSRDSPSYEQYF,TGTGCCAGCAGCCGGGACTCCCCCTCCTACGAGCAGTACTTC
TRBV5-4,NA,15,TRBJ2-1,NA,CASSTRTGVNNEQFF,TGTGCCAGCAGCACCCGGACGGGGGTCAACAATGAGCAGTTCTTC
TRBV10-2,NA,12,TRBJ2-5,NA,CASSQGQETQYF,TGCGCCAGCAGCCAGGGTCAAGAGACCCAGTACTTC
TRBV29-1,few,11,TRBJ1-1,NA,CSVDRGTEAFF,TGCAGCGTTGATCGCGGGACTGAAGCTTTCTTT
TRBV7-9,NA,15,TRBJ1-2,TRBD1,CASSQGARRNYGYTF,TGTGCCAGCAGCCAGGGGGCACGGCGAAACTATGGCTACACCTTC
TRBV9,few,12,TRBJ1-2,NA,CASSVPNRGYTF,TGTGCCAGCAGCGTCCCAAACCGGGGCTACACCTTC
TRBV5-1,NA,15,TRBJ1-1,NA,CASSLVGGPGTEAFF,TGCGCCAGCAGCTTGGTTGGGGGGCCTGGCACTGAAGCTTTCTTT
TRBV7-9,NA,14,TRBJ2-5,NA,CASSLTPQGETQYF,TGTGCCAGCAGCCTAACCCCCCAGGGGGAGACCCAGTACTTC
TRBV5-1,NA,14,TRBJ2-3,NA,CASSLAQGADTQYF,TGCGCCAGCAGCTTGGCCCAGGGAGCAGATACGCAGTATTTT
TRBV6-5,few,14,TRBJ1-1,TRBD1,CASNPGTGHTEAFF,TGTGCCAGTAACCCCGGGACAGGGCACACTGAAGCTTTCTTT
TRBV29-1,once,13,TRBJ2-7,NA,CSVASTGPYEQYF,TGCAGCGTTGCCTCGACAGGACCCTACGAGCAGTACTTC
TRBV4-1,NA,14,TRBJ1-1,NA,CASSQPLREKIAFF,TGCGCCAGCAGCCAACCTTTACGGGAGAAGATAGCTTTCTTT
TRBV7-9,NA,11,TRBJ1-1,NA,CASSLETRAFF,TGTGCCAGCAGCTTAGAGACGCGAGCTTTCTTT
TRBV30,NA,13,TRBJ1-1,NA,CAWSGRRNTEAFF,TGTGCCTGGAGTGGGAGGCGGAACACTGAAGCTTTCTTT
TRBV28,NA,16,TRBJ2-7,TRBD1,CASTSMDRILSYEQYF,TGTGCCAGCACCTCCATGGACAGGATCCTCTCCTACGAGCAGTACTTC
TRBV29-1,NA,13,TRBJ2-7,TRBD1,CSALGTATYEQYF,TGCAGCGCTTTGGGGACAGCTACCTACGAGCAGTACTTC
TRBV4-1,few,20,TRBJ2-4,NA,CASRGPVDGTFDRGKNIQYF,TGCGCCAGCAGGGGGCCAGTTGATGGGACCTTTGACAGAGGCAAAAACATTCAGTACTTC